These 24 T cell receptor beta chains were all obtained from the same sample, sequenced in a study of naive and memory T cell subsets. Amplification of ligated cDNA took four PCR rounds with SP2 and nested alpha and beta constant primers. From the 5' RACE reads, TCRdb called clonotypes with MiXCR, one entry per CDR3 protein. The data contain 57,000 or so distinct CDR3 sequences, approximately 7.2% of them seen just once; the ten biggest clones take up around 10%. TCR cDNA received a 3' ligated oligonucleotide that carried a UMI. These receptors were obtained from a male donor in good health.

The V and J genes are TRBV14 and TRBJ2-1, with no clear D. Germline V gene sequence: CDR1 SGHDN, CDR2 FVKESK. The ends were cut back, 1 base at V and 4 bases at J, with 11 bases in the middle. This CDR3 spans 15 amino acids. The CDR3 here is CASSQANERYNEQFF. The CDR3 coding sequence is TGTGCCAGCAGCCAAGCAAATGAGCGATACAATGAGCAGTTCTTC.

The chain recombines TRBV12-3 or TRBV12-4 with TRBJ1-6; the match to TRBD1 covers 10 bases. The CDR3 is 16 amino acids. V lost 7 bases and J lost 4; bases outside the gene matches: 7. The CDR3 DNA sequence: TGTGCCAGCACCTCGACAGGGGGCCGATATAATTCACCCCTCCACTTT. Its protein is CASTSTGGRYNSPLHF.

The chain uses TRBV4-1 and TRBJ2-5; 9 bases agree with TRBD1. The CDR3 sequence is 14 residues long. Germline CDR1 reads MGHRA; CDR2 reads YSYEKL. Losses at the gene ends were 1 base for V and 4 bases for J; bases not matched to a gene: 1. In DNA form, the CDR3 reads TGCGCCAGCAGCCAAGTGGACAGGGGAGAGACCCAGTACTTC. Encoded protein: CASSQVDRGETQYF.

The V call is TRBV7-9, the J call TRBJ1-2, with D maybe TRBD1 (6 bases). Germline-derived CDR1 and CDR2 are SEHNR and FQNEAQ (reference sequence). The V and J ends lost 5 bases and 4 bases respectively, with 17 bases between them. The CDR3 is made up of 15 amino acids. CDR3 DNA: TGTGCCAGCAGCCCGCCCGGGGGCCGCGGCTATGGCTACACCTTC. As protein: CASSPPGGRGYGYTF.

The chain recombines TRBV29-1 with TRBJ2-2, with D perhaps assigned TRBD1 or TRBD2 (5 bases each). V was pared by 4 bases and J by 4 bases, with 13 bases between. This CDR3 has 14 residues. Germline V gene sequence: CDR1 SQVTM, CDR2 ANQGSEA. CDR3 amino acids: CSVAGTTSTGELFF. CDR3 DNA sequence: TGCAGCGTTGCGGGGACGACAAGCACCGGGGAGCTGTTTTTT.

The V gene is TRBV9, the J gene TRBJ1-1; D is undetermined. The CDR3 contains 13 residues. Trimming took 0 bases from V and 7 from J, leaving 10 bases between them. Germline V lookup: CDR1 SGDLS, CDR2 YYNGEE. Here the CDR3 reads CASSVGGYGEAFF. CDR3 sequence (DNA): TGTGCCAGCAGCGTAGGAGGGTACGGTGAAGCTTTCTTT.

This clonotype was found many times. This chain's CDR3 is CAWSLAGDQPQHF. In DNA, the CDR3 is TGTGCCTGGAGCTTGGCAGGGGATCAGCCCCAGCATTTT. The chain combines TRBV30 with TRBJ1-5; D may be TRBD1 (6 bases). Trimming stripped 3 bases from V and 5 bases from J, with 11 bases between. The CDR3 runs 13 residues. Per the germline V gene, CDR1 is GTSNPN and CDR2 is SVGIG (reference sequence).

With respect to this clonotype: One end of the junction is discordant with germline, which a read error may explain. The chain links TRBV12-3 or TRBV12-4 to TRBJ1-5; 10 bases align to TRBD1. The CDR3 length is 17 residues. The CDR3 nucleotides are TGTACCAGCAGTTCCGCTGGGACAGGGGATAGCAATCAGCCCCAGCATTTT. It is translated as CTSSSAGTGDSNQPQHF.

This clonotype appeared a few times. This chain connects TRBV2 to TRBJ1-4, with D possibly being TRBD1 (5 bases). Germline lookup yields CDR1 SNHLY and CDR2 FYNNEI. V lost 4 bases to trimming and J lost 5 bases, with 11 bases between them. The CDR3 consists of 14 residues. CDR3 in DNA: TGTGCCAGCAGTGTCGACAGAGGAAATGAAAAACTGTTTTTT. Encoded protein: CASSVDRGNEKLFF.

The rearrangement links TRBV6-5 to TRBJ2-7; a possible D gene is TRBD1 (5 bases). The CDR3 consists of 15 residues. The germline V gene encodes CDR1 MNHEY and CDR2 SVGAGI. Trimming pared 2 bases from V and 3 bases from J, leaving 14 bases between. The CDR3 bases are TGTGCCAGCAGTTACCCCCAGGGAACTCACTACGAGCAGTACTTC. Protein product: CASSYPQGTHYEQYF.

This clonotype was seen ten or more times. The rearrangement links TRBV6-6 to TRBJ1-1; 11 bases align to TRBD1. The junction had 14 bases not matched to a gene; V was cut back by 1 base and J by 4 bases. Germline lookup yields CDR1 MNHNY and CDR2 SVGAGI (reference sequence). The CDR3 is made up of 19 amino acids. The CDR3 DNA is TGTGCCAGCAGTTACTGTGGGGAGGACAGGGGGCGATTCGTCACTGAAGCTTTCTTT. Encoded protein: CASSYCGEDRGRFVTEAFF.

This sequence joins TRBV6-2 or TRBV6-3 and TRBJ1-1; D remains unclear. CDR1 is MNHEY, CDR2 SVGEGT, per germline. This CDR3 region has 15 residues. Between the trimmed V and J ends, which lost 5 bases and 6 bases, there was a span of 19 bases. The CDR3 loop reads CASSRNTQAGAEAFF. CDR3 nucleotide sequence: TGTGCCAGCAGTCGGAACACCCAGGCAGGCGCTGAAGCTTTCTTT.

The chain links TRBV6-5 to TRBJ1-1; D may be TRBD1 (6 bases). The CDR3 contains 12 residues. Trimming left V 4 bases short and J 6 bases short, with 9 bases between. Germline CDR1 reads MNHEY; CDR2 reads SVGAGI. The CDR3 DNA sequence: TGTGCCAGCAGTTTACAGGGTTCTGAAGCTTTCTTT. Its protein product is CASSLQGSEAFF.

A word on this clonotype: One end of the junction fails to match germline, which may point to a read error. The rearrangement links TRBV2 to TRBJ2-5, with D hard to call. Germline CDR1 reads SNHLY; CDR2 reads FYNNEI. CDR3 size: 13 residues. CDR3 sequence reads: CASREDYQETQYF. The CDR3 DNA follows: TGTGCCAGCAGGGAAGACTACCAAGAGACCCAGTACTTC. The full variable domain, rest sourced from reference TRBV2 and TRBJ2-5, is EPEVTQTPSHQVTQMGQEVILRCVPISNHLYFYWYRQILGQKVEFLVSFYNNEISEKSEIFDDQFSVERPDGSNFTLKIRSTKLEDSAMYFCASREDYQETQYFGPGTRLLVL.

V usage is TRBV11-3 and J usage is TRBJ2-1, with 9 positions matching TRBD2. Germline CDR1 SGHNT, CDR2 YENEEA. The CDR3 totals 15 residues. J was trimmed by 5 bases and V by 2 bases; bases with no gene match: 4. The chain's CDR3 is CASSLMAGGNNEQFF. CDR3 bases: TGTGCCAGCAGCTTAATGGCGGGAGGGAACAATGAGCAGTTCTTC.

At least ten counts were recorded for this clonotype. The genes are TRBV5-1 and TRBJ2-3, with TRBD1 matching over 8 bases. V lost 6 bases and J lost 2; bases outside the gene matches: 5. The CDR3 extends over 14 amino acids. Germline V lookup: CDR1 SGHRS, CDR2 YFSETQ. In DNA, the CDR3 is TGCGCCAGCACACCGGGACAGGTCACAGATACGCAGTATTTT. Translated, it gives CASTPGQVTDTQYF.

This clonotype was counted only a few times. This chain links TRBV6-2 or TRBV6-3 with TRBJ1-5, with 9 bases aligning to TRBD1. Unmatched junction bases numbered 9, after V lost 4 bases and J lost 2 bases. Germline loops: CDR1 MNHEY, CDR2 SVGEGT. This CDR3 is 17 amino acids long. The CDR3 DNA is TGTGCCAGCAGTTCAGTTCTGGGACAGGGAGGCAATCAGCCCCAGCATTTT. Protein sequence: CASSSVLGQGGNQPQHF.

This clonotype was seen repeatedly, ten times or more. This chain connects TRBV5-6 to TRBJ1-6; D is unclear. Germline V gene sequence: CDR1 SGHDT, CDR2 YYEEEE. CDR3 length: 15 amino acids. V was trimmed by 2 bases and J by 7 bases, leaving 13 bases between them. The CDR3 sequence: CASSLLGLANSPLHF. In DNA, the CDR3 is TGTGCCAGCAGCTTATTGGGGTTGGCGAATTCACCCCTCCACTTT.

This clonotype turned up a few times. V is TRBV4-1 and J is TRBJ2-7; no definite D call. Germline V gene data show CDR1 as MGHRA and CDR2 as YSYEKL. The CDR3 runs 15 residues. The ends were cut back, 0 bases at V and 4 bases at J, with 13 bases in the middle. CDR3 region: CASSQDGTASYEQYF. The CDR3 bases are TGCGCCAGCAGCCAAGACGGCACAGCTTCTTACGAGCAGTACTTC.

The V call is TRBV2, the J call TRBJ1-5; 8 bases are shared with TRBD1. V gave up 3 bases and J gave up 3 bases; unmatched junction bases: 4. Looked up from germline, CDR1 is SNHLY and CDR2 is FYNNEI. The CDR3 is 15 amino acids. The DNA of the CDR3 is TGTGCCAGCAGTGACTCGGACAGGGACAATCAGCCCCAGCATTTT. Its translation: CASSDSDRDNQPQHF. The variable domain in full, completed from reference TRBV2 and TRBJ1-5, reads EPEVTQTPSHQVTQMGQEVILRCVPISNHLYFYWYRQILGQKVEFLVSFYNNEISEKSEIFDDQFSVERPDGSNFTLKIRSTKLEDSAMYFCASSDSDRDNQPQHFGDGTRLSIL.

This clonotype was seen only a few times. V usage is TRBV20-1 and J usage is TRBJ1-4; D gene ambiguous. This CDR3 comprises 13 residues. Germline CDR1 DFQATT, CDR2 SNEGSKA (reference sequence). Trimming cost V 6 bases and J 7 bases, with 15 bases left between them. In DNA form, the CDR3 reads TGCAGTGCGAGCCCGGGGTTTAGTGAAAAACTGTTTTTT. Translated, it gives CSASPGFSEKLFF.

The rearrangement joins TRBV2 to TRBJ2-3; 9 nucleotides agree with TRBD2. Looked up from germline, CDR1 is SNHLY and CDR2 is FYNNEI. With 4 bases clipped from V and 5 bases from J, the junction kept 7 bases outside the gene matches. The CDR3 has 15 amino acids. CDR3 in amino acids: CASSVGAGGGDTQYF. DNA of the CDR3: TGTGCCAGCAGTGTCGGAGCGGGGGGCGGAGATACGCAGTATTTT.

The table lists this clonotype with many counts. The chain combines TRBV6-5 with TRBJ2-7; D is tentatively TRBD1 or TRBD2 (5 bases each). The V gene's germline CDR1 is MNHEY and CDR2 SVGAGI. V shed 4 bases and J shed 5 bases, with 18 bases lying between them. The CDR3 extends over 15 amino acids. CDR3 in amino acids: CASSSTDWDVDEQYF. As DNA, the CDR3 is TGTGCCAGCAGTTCCACCGACTGGGACGTGGACGAGCAGTACTTC.

This clonotype was found many times. This rearrangement joins TRBV9 to TRBJ2-1; 10 positions agree with TRBD2. The CDR3 length is 16 residues. J was trimmed by 1 base and V by 4 bases; bases with no gene match: 5. Germline CDR1 and CDR2: SGDLS and YYNGEE. CDR3 region: CASSLISGRSYNEQFF. The CDR3 DNA sequence: TGTGCCAGCAGCCTTATTAGCGGGAGGTCCTACAATGAGCAGTTCTTC.